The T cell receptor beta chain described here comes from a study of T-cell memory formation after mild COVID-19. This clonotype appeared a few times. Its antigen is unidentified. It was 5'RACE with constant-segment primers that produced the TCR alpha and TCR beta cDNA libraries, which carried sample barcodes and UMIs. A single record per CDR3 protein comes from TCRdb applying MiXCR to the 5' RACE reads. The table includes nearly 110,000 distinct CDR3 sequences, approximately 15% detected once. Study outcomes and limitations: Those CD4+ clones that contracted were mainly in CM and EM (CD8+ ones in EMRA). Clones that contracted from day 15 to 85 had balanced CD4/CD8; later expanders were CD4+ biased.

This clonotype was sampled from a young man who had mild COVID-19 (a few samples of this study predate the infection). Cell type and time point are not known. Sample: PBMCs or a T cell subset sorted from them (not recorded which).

The CDR3 loop is CASSQRQLSTGELFF. CDR3 DNA: TGCGCCAGCAGCCAAAGACAGTTGAGCACCGGGGAGCTGTTTTTT. This chain connects TRBV4-1 to TRBJ2-2, with D possibly TRBD1 on 5 matching bases. Germline assignment: CDR1 MGHRA and CDR2 YSYEKL. The CDR3 loop spans 15 amino acids. The germline V and J ends were trimmed by 2 bases and 4 bases, with 11 bases remaining between them.